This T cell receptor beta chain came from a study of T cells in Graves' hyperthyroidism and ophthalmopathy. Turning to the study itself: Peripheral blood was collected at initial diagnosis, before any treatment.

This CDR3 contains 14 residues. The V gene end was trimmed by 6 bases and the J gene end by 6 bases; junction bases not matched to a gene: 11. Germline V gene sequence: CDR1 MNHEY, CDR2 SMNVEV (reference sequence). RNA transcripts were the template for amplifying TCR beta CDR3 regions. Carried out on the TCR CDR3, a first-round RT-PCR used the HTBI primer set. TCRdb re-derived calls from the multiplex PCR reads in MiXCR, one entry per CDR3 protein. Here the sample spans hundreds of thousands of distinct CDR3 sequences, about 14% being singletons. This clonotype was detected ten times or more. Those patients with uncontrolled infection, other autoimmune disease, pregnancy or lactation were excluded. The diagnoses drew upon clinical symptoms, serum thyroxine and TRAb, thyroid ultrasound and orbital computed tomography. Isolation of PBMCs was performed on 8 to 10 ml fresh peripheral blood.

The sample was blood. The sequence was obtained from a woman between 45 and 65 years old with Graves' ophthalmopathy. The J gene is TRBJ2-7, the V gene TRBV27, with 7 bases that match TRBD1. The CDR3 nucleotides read TGTGCCAGCAGAATGACAGGGTTCAGTCTCGAGCAGTACTTC. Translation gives CASRMTGFSLEQYF.